This T cell receptor beta chain was obtained from a study of early T cells in non-severe SARS-CoV-2 infection. Background on the study: Chains from this unsorted whole-blood bulk RNA could not be paired.

Germline V CDR1 and CDR2: SGHVS, FNYEAQ. CDR3 length: 12 residues. V lost 1 base and J lost 7, with 4 bases in between. Each single cDNA molecule received a unique molecular identifier. TCRdb re-called the 5' RACE reads through MiXCR, storing one row per CDR3 protein. The profile shows about 76,000 distinct CDR3 sequences, about 11% of them singletons. Material: whole blood. This receptor was identified in an adult who was a healthcare worker with PCR-confirmed SARS-CoV-2 infection or an uninfected control (not recorded which). This rearrangement joins TRBV7-6 to TRBJ2-2; D call uncertain. CDR3 in amino acids: CASSLGRGELFF. Here the CDR3 DNA reads TGTGCCAGCAGCTTAGGGCGCGGGGAGCTGTTTTTT.